This T cell receptor beta chain was sequenced in a study of shared clonotypes between healthy human individuals. Study-level results: Naive CD4 clonotypes overlapped across a handful of donors at approximately 4.5%. Naive subsets usually exceeded memory subsets in estimated richness. Researchers sampled only blood; tissue repertoires likely differ.

CCR7-negative CD45RA+ TemRA cells were pooled with CD45RO+ cells for CD8 memory. The CDR3 has 14 amino acids. The germline V and J ends were trimmed by 2 bases and 1 base, with 9 bases remaining between them. The germline V gene has CDR1 SGDLS and CDR2 YYNGEE. Sequencing used immunoSEQ multiplex PCR; TCRdb keeps in-frame clones, though not all of them. The repertoire holds 600,000 to 750,000 clones, around 90% seen once, with 30% to 40% in the top ten. This clone was picked up one time. Its cognate antigen is unknown. Sequences were obtained from memory CD8+ T cells from PBMCs. Sample subset: CD45RO+ cells pooled with CCR7-negative TemRA cells. This rearrangement joins TRBV9 to TRBJ2-5; unclear D gene. The receptor was derived from a man between 18 and 35 years old in good health. Some clones in this sample may be carry-over from other donors' samples. CDR3 protein: CASSVKGFQETQYF. CDR3 DNA: TGTGCCAGCAGCGTTAAGGGATTCCAAGAGACCCAGTACTTC.